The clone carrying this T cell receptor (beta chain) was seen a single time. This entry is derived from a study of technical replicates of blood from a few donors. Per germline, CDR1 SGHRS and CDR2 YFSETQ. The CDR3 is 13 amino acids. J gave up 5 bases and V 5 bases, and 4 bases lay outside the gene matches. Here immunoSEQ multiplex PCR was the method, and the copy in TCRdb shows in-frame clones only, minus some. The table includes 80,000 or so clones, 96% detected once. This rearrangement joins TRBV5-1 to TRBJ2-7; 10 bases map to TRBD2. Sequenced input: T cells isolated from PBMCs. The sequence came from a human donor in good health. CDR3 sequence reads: CASRLAGEDEQYF. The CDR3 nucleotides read TGCGCCAGCAGGCTAGCGGGAGAGGACGAGCAGTACTTC.